This T cell receptor (beta chain) was sequenced in a study of T cell responses to AZD1222 COVID-19 vaccine. Profiling relied on immunoSEQ multiplex PCR, and the TCRdb table lists in-frame clones only, not all of them. Among 50,000 to 65,000 clones listed, 80% to 90% were seen once. Study-wide findings and caveats: Possibly, clonal diversity was underestimated; donors were largely white British and included more females. Baseline testing showed seropositivity in only six AZD1222 recipients. Unmutated variant regions are reportedly targeted by nearly half of spike-specific TCRs.

Germline loops: CDR1 MNHEY, CDR2 SVGAGI. The V and J ends lost 5 bases and 3 bases respectively, with 13 bases between them. The CDR3 loop spans 14 amino acids. With regard to this clone: Its matching antigen is unknown.

Second doses that came at about 4 or about 12 weeks were put together. The chain recombines TRBV6-5 with TRBJ1-1, with D maybe TRBD1 (5 bases). This material consisted of peripheral blood, taken 28 days after the second AZD1222 dose. This receptor was identified in an adult who received the AZD1222 COVID-19 vaccine. The CDR3 DNA reads TGTGCCAGCAGTCCATCAGGACACCACACTGAAGCTTTCTTT. Encoded protein: CASSPSGHHTEAFF.